This T cell receptor (beta chain) was recovered during a study of blood T cell repertoires in COVID-19. Assay used: immunoSEQ multiplex PCR; TCRdb lists only in-frame clones, some missing. Among 350,000 or so clones listed, approximately 89% were seen once. This clone was found many times. The V gene lost 1 base and the J gene lost 2 bases, with 15 bases spanning the gap. The CDR3 totals 17 residues. Germline assignment: CDR1 LNHDA and CDR2 SQIVND (reference sequence). Material: peripheral blood. The V and J genes are TRBV19 and TRBJ1-5, with D possibly TRBD1 on 6 matching bases. The sequence was obtained from a woman aged 55-69 years with COVID-19, enrolled during active disease. The CDR3 nucleotides are TGTGCCAGTAGTATAGTAGGTCGGGGGGGCGGCAATCAGCCCCAGCATTTT. It codes for CASSIVGRGGGNQPQHF.